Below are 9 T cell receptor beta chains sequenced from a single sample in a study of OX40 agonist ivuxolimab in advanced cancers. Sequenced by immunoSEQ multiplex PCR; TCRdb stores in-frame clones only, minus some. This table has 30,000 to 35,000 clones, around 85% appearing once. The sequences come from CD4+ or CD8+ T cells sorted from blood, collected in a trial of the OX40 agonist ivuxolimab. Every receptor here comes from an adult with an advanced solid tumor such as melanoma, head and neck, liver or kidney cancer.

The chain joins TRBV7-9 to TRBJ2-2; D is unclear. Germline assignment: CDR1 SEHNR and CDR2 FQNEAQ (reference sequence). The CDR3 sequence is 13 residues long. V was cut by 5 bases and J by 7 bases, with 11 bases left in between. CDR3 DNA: TGTGCCAGCAGCCGAGTGGGTGGCGGGGAGCTGTTTTTT. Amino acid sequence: CASSRVGGGELFF.

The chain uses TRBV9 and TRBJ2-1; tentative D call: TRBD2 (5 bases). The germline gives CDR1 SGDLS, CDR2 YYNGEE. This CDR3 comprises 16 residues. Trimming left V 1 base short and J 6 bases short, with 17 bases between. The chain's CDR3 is CASSVTPAMGSNEQFF. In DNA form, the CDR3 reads TGTGCCAGCAGCGTAACGCCAGCGATGGGGAGCAATGAGCAGTTCTTC. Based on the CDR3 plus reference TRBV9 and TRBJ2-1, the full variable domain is DSGVTQTPKHLITATGQRVTLRCSPRSGDLSVYWYQQSLDQGLQFLIQYYNGEERAKGNILERFSAQQFPDLHSELNLSSLELGDSALYFCASSVTPAMGSNEQFFGPGTRLTVL.

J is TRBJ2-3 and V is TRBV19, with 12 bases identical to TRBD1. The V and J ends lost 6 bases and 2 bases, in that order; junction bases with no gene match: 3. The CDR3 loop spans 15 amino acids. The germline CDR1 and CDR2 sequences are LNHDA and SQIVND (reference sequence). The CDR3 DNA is TGTGCCAGTAGCCCGGGACAGGGGGCCACAGATACGCAGTATTTT. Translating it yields CASSPGQGATDTQYF.

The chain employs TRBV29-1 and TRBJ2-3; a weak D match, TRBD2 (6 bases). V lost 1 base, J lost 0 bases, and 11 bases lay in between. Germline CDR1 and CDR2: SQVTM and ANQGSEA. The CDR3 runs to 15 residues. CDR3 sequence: CSVEGPSASTDTQYF. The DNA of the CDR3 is TGCAGCGTTGAAGGTCCTAGCGCTAGCACAGATACGCAGTATTTT.

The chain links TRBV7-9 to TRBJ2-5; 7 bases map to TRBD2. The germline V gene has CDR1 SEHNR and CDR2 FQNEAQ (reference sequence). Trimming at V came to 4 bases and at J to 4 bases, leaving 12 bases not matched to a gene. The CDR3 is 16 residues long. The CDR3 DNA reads TGTGCCAGCAGCTCCGTGGTGCGGGAGAACACAGAGACCCAGTACTTC. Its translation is CASSSVVRENTETQYF.

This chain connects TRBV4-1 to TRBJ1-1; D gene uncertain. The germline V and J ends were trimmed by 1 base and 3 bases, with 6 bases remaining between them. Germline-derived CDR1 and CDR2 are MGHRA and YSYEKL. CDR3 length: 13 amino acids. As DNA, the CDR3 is TGCGCCAGCAGCCAAGCGACGTACACTGAAGCTTTCTTT. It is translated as CASSQATYTEAFF.

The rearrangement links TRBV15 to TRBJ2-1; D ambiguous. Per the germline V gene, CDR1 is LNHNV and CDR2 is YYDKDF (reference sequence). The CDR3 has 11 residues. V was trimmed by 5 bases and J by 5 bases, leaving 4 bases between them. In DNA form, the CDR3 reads TGTGCCACCAGCCTAAACAATGAGCAGTTCTTC. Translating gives CATSLNNEQFF.

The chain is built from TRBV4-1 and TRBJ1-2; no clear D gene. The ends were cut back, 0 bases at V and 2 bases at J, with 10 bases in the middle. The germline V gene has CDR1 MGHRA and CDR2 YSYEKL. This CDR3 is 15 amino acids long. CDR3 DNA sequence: TGCGCCAGCAGCCAAGATGTGCCAGCCAACTATGGCTACACCTTC. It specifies CASSQDVPANYGYTF.

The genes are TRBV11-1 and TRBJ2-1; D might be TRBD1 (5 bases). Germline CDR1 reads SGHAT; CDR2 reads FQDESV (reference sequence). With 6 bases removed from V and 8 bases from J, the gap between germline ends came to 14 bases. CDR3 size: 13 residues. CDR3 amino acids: CASRVQGLDEQFF. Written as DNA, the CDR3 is TGTGCCAGCAGAGTGCAGGGATTGGATGAGCAGTTCTTC.